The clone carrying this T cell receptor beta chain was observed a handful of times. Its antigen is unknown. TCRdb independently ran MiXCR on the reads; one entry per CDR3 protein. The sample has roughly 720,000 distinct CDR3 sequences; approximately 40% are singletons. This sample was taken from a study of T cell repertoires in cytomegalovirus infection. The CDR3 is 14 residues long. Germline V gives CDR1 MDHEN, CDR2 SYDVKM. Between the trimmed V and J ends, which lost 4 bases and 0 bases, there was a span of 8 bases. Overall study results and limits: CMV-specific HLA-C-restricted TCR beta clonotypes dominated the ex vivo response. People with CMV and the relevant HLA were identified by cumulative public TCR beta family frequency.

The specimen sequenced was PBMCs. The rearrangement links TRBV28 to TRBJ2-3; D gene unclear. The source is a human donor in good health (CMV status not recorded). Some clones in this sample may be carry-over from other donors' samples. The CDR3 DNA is TGTGCCAGCAGTTACGAGGACAGCACAGATACGCAGTATTTT. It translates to CASSYEDSTDTQYF.